This T cell receptor beta chain was found in a study of cytomegalovirus exposure and HLA in healthy donors. To note about this clone: Antigen unknown.

This CDR3 has 16 amino acids. The V gene lost 7 bases and the J gene lost 0 bases, with 13 bases spanning the gap. Germline CDR1 LGHNT, CDR2 FRNRAP. Study observations and caveats: A missense DCLRE1C variant was associated with V- and J-gene trimming of TCR beta chains in a later analysis, and an independent cohort replicated the association. A later analysis found TCR association rates differed by HLA locus, highest for DRB1 and lowest for HLA-C. An apparent linkage of common viral pathogens to several of the most significant clusters emerged in a later analysis. Listed as cytomegalovirus-associated were over 150 TCR beta chains.

Primers: 60 Vbeta forward and 13 Jbeta reverse. Assay used: immunoSEQ multiplex PCR; TCRdb lists only in-frame clones, some missing. The repertoire has 150,000 to 200,000 clones, more than 60% of them found once; the top ten carry around 4.9%. The genes are TRBV12-5 and TRBJ2-6; no reliable D call. Sequencing was done on a sample of PBMCs. The receptor comes from a male donor in good health and CMV-seronegative. CDR3 residues: CASARSRNSGANVLTF. CDR3 nucleotides: TGTGCTAGTGCCCGGAGTCGGAACTCTGGGGCCAACGTCCTGACTTTC.